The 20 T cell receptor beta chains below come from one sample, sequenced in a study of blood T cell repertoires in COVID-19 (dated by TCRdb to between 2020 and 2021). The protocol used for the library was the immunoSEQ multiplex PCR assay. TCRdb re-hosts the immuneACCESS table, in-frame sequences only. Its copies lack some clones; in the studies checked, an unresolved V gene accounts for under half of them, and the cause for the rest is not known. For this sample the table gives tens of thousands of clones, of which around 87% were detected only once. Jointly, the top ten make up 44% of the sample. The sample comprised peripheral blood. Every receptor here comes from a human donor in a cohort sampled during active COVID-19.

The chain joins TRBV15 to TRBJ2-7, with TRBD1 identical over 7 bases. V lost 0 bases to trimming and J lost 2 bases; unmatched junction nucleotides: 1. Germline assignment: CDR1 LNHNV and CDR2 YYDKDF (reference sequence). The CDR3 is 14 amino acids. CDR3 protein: CATSREGQAYEQYF. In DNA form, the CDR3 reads TGTGCCACCAGCAGAGAAGGACAGGCCTACGAGCAGTACTTC.

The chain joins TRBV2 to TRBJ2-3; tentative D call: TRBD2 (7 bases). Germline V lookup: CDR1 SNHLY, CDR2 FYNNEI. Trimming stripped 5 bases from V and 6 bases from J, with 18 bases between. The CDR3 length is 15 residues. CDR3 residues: CASSKAGAESDTQYF. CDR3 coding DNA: TGTGCCAGCAGTAAGGCGGGGGCCGAGTCGGATACGCAGTATTTT.

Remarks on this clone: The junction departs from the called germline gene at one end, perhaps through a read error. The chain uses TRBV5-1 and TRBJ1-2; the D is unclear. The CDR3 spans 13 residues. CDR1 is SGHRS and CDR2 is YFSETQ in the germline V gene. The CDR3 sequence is CASRPDVMDLGAF. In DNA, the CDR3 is TGCGCCAGCAGACCTGACGTAATGGATCTAGGTGCCTTC.

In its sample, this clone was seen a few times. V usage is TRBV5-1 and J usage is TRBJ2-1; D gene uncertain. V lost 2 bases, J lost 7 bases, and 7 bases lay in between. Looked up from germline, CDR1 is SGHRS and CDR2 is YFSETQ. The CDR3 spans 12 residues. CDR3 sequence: CASSFYGNEQFF. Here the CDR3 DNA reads TGCGCCAGCAGCTTCTACGGGAATGAGCAGTTCTTC.

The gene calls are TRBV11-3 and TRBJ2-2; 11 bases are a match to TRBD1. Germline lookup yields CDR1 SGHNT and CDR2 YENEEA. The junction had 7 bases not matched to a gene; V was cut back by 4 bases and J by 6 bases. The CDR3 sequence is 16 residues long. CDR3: CASSYRTGGLAGELFF. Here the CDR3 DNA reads TGTGCCAGCAGCTACCGGACAGGGGGCCTCGCCGGGGAGCTGTTTTTT. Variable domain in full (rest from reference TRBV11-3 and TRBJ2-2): EAGVVQSPRYKIIEKKQPVAFWCNPISGHNTLYWYLQNLGQGPELLIRYENEEAVDDSQLPKDRFSAERLKGVDSTLKIQPAELGDSAVYLCASSYRTGGLAGELFFGEGSRLTVL.

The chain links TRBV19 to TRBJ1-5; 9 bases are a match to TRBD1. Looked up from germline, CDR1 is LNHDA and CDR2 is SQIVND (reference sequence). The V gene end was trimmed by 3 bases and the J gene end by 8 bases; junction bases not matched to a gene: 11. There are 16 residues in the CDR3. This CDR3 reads CASSMEGQGFGKPQHF. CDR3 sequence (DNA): TGTGCCAGTAGTATGGAGGGACAGGGTTTCGGAAAGCCCCAGCATTTT.

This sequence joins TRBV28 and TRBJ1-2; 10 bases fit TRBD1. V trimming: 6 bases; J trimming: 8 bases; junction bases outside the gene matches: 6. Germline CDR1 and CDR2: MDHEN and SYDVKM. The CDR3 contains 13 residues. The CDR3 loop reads CASSTTGGDGYTF. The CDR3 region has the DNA TGTGCCAGCAGCACGACAGGGGGCGACGGCTACACCTTC.

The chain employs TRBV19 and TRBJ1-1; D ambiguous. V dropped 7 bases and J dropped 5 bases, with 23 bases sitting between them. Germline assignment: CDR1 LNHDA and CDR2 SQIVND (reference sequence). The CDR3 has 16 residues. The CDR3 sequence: CASTINILGVGTEAFF. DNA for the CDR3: TGTGCCAGTACTATCAACATACTCGGGGTAGGAACTGAAGCTTTCTTT.

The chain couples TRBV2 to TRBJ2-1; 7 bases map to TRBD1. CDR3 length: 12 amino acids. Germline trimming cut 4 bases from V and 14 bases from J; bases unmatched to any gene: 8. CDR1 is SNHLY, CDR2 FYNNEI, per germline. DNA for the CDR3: TGTGCCAGCAGTGTATGGGACAGCCGGGAGTTCTTC. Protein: CASSVWDSREFF.

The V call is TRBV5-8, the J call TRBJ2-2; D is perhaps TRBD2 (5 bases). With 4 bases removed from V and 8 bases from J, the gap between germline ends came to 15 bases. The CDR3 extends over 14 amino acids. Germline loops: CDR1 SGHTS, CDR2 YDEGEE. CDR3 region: CASSNGLTWGELFF. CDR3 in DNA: TGTGCCAGCAGCAACGGACTCACCTGGGGGGAGCTGTTTTTT.

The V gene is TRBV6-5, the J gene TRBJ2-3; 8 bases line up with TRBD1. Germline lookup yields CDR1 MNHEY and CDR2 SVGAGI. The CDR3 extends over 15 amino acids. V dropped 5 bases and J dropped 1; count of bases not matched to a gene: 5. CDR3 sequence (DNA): TGTGCCAGCAGTACCCCGGGACAGGGCACAGATACGCAGTATTTT. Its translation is CASSTPGQGTDTQYF.

The CDR3 loop is CASSLSRKLSGANVLTF. In nucleotides, the CDR3 is TGTGCCAGCAGTTTATCCCGCAAACTCTCTGGGGCCAACGTCCTGACTTTC. The chain combines TRBV27 with TRBJ2-6; D remains unclear. CDR1 is MNHEY, CDR2 SMNVEV, per germline (reference sequence). This CDR3 region has 17 residues. The V gene lost 0 bases and the J gene lost 0 bases, with 9 bases spanning the gap.

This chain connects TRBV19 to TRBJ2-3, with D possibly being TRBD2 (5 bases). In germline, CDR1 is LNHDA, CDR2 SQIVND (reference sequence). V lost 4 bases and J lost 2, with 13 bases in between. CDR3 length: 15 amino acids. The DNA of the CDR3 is TGTGCCAGTAGTAACGGGGTATGGGACACAGATACGCAGTATTTT. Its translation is CASSNGVWDTDTQYF.

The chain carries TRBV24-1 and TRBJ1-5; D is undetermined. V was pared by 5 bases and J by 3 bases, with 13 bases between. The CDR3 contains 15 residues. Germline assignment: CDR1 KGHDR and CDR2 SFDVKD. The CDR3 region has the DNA TGTGCCACCAGTGCCGCGGGTAGGAACAATCAGCCCCAGCATTTT. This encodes CATSAAGRNNQPQHF.

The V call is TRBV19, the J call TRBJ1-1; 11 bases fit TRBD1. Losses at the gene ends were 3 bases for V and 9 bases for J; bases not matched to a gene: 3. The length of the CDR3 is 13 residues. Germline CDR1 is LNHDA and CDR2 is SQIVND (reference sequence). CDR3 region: CASSMDRGRKAFF. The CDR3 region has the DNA TGTGCCAGTAGTATGGACAGGGGGCGTAAAGCTTTCTTT. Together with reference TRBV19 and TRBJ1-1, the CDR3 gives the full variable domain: DGGITQSPKYLFRKEGQNVTLSCEQNLNHDAMYWYRQDPGQGLRLIYYSQIVNDFQKGDIAEGYSVSREKKESFPLTVTSAQKNPTAFYLCASSMDRGRKAFFGQGTRLTVV.

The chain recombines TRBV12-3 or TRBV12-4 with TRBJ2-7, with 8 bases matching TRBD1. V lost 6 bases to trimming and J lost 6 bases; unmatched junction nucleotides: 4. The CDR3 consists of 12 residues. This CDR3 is CASRSDRGEQYF. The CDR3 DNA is TGTGCCAGCAGATCCGACAGGGGCGAGCAGTACTTC.

CDR3 loop: CASRRLAGDFSYEQYF. As DNA, the CDR3 is TGTGCCAGCAGAAGACTAGCGGGTGACTTCTCCTACGAGCAGTACTTC. The V and J genes are TRBV27 and TRBJ2-7; TRBD2 agrees at 10 bases. Trimming took 6 bases from V and 0 from J; bases not matched to a gene: 8. CDR1 MNHEY and CDR2 SMNVEV come from the germline V gene (reference sequence). The CDR3 runs 16 residues.

CDR3 coding DNA: TGTGCCAGCAGCTTGTCTAGCGGGGTCAACAATGAGCAGTTCTTC. It is translated as CASSLSSGVNNEQFF. The chain recombines TRBV5-4 with TRBJ2-1, with 9 nucleotides matching TRBD2. The length of the CDR3 is 15 residues. Germline V lookup: CDR1 SGHNT, CDR2 YYREEE (reference sequence). After removal of 1 base from V and 5 bases from J, the junction contained 4 bases not matched to a gene.

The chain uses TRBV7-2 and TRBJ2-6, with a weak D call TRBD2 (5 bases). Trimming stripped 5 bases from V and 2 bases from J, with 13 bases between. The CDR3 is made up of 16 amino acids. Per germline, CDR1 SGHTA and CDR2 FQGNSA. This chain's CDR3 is CASSTRGLAGANVLTF. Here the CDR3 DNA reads TGTGCCAGCAGCACACGGGGTTTAGCTGGGGCCAACGTCCTGACTTTC.

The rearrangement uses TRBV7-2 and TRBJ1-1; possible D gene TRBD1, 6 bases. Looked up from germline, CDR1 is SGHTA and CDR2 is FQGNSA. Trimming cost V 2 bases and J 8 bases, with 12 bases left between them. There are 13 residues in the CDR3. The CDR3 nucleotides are TGTGCCAGCAGCTTACAGGGGATTGGGGAAGCTTTCTTT. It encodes CASSLQGIGEAFF. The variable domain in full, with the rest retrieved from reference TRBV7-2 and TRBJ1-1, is GAGVSQSPSNKVTEKGKDVELRCDPISGHTALYWYRQSLGQGLEFLIYFQGNSAPDKSGLPSDRFSAERTGGSVSTLTIQRTQQEDSAVYLCASSLQGIGEAFFGQGTRLTVV.